The present entry profiles one TCR beta chain with its context. The antigen is not known. These data come from a study of cytomegalovirus exposure and HLA in healthy donors. This CDR3 is built from 14 residues. Germline V CDR1 and CDR2: LGHNA, YNFKEQ. The V end lost 4 bases, the J end lost 1 base, and 10 bases lay between the germline ends. Study observations and caveats: A later analysis showed TCR association rates differing by HLA locus, peaking at DRB1 and lowest at HLA-C. Cytomegalovirus-associated TCR beta chains were listed, numbering under 200. A later analysis, which compared TCR beta chains of equal frequency, found the HLA-associated ones more clonally expanded.

PCR was performed using 60 Vbeta and 13 Jbeta primers. Profiled with immunoSEQ multiplex PCR; TCRdb holds only in-frame clones, not every one. Recorded for this sample: roughly 110,000 clones. The sample taken for sequencing was PBMCs. The rearrangement links TRBV4-2 to TRBJ1-2; D might be TRBD1 (5 bases). The TCR sequence derives from a man aged 30 to 39 in good health and CMV-seronegative. The CDR3 DNA is TGTGCCAGCAGCCCAGGGATTGATAACTATGGCTACACCTTC. Translating it yields CASSPGIDNYGYTF.